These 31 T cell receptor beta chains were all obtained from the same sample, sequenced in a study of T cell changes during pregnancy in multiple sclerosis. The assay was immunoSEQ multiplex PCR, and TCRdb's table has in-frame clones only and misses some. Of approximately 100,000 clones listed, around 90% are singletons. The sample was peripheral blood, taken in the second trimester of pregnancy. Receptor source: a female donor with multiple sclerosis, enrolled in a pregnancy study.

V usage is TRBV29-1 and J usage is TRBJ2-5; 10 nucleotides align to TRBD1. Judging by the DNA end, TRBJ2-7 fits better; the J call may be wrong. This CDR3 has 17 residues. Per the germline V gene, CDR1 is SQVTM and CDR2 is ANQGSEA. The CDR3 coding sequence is TGCAGCATTTGGGGGGGACAGGGGACCCCCGAAAGCTACGAGCAGTACTTC. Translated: CSIWGGQGTPESYEQYF.

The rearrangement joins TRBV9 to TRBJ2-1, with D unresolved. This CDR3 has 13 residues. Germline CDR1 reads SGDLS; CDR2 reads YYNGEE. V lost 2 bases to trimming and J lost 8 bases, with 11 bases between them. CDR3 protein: CASSVTESHEQFF. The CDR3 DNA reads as TGTGCCAGCAGCGTTACCGAAAGCCATGAGCAGTTCTTC.

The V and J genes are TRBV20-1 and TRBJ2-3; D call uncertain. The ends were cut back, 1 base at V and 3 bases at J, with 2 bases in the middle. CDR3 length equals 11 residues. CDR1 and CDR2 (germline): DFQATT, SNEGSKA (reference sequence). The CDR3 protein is CSARATDTQYF. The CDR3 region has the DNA TGCAGTGCTAGAGCGACAGATACGCAGTATTTT.

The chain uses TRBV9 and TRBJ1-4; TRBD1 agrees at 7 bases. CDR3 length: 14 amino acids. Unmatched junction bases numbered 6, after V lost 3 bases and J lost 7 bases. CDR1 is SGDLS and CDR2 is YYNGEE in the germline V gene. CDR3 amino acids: CASSAQGGREKLFF. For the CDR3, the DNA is TGTGCCAGCAGCGCCCAGGGGGGACGTGAAAAACTGTTTTTT.

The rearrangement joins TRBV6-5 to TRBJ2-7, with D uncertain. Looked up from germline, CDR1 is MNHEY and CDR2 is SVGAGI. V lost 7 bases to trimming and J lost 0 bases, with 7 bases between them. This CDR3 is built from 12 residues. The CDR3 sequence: CASTGTSYEQYF. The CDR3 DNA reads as TGTGCCAGCACAGGAACCTCCTACGAGCAGTACTTC.

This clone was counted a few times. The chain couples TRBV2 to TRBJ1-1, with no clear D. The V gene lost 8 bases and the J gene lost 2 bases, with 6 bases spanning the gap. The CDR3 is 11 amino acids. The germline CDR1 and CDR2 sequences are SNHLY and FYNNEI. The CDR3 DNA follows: TGTGCCAGCTCAGTAAACACTGAAGCTTTCTTT. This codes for CASSVNTEAFF.

The CDR3 DNA follows: TGTGCCAGCAGGAGGTTGGGAGGTTTGAGTGAGCAGTTCTTC. Its protein is CASRRLGGLSEQFF. The rearrangement uses TRBV28 and TRBJ2-1; D perhaps matches TRBD2 (6 bases). Germline V gene lookup returns CDR1 MDHEN and CDR2 SYDVKM. Trimming stripped 6 bases from V and 9 bases from J, with 18 bases between. The length of the CDR3 is 14 residues.

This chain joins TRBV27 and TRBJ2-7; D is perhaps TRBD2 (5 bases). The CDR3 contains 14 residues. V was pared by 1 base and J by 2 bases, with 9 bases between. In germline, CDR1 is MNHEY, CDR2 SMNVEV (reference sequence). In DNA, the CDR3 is TGTGCCAGCAGTTTATTTGGAGGACCCTACGAGCAGTACTTC. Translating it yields CASSLFGGPYEQYF.

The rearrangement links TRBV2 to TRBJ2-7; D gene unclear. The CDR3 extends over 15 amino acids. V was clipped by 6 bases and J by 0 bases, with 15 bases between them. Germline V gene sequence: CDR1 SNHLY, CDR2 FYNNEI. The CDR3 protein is CASRSPWSPSYEQYF. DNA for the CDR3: TGTGCCAGCAGATCACCTTGGAGCCCCTCCTACGAGCAGTACTTC.

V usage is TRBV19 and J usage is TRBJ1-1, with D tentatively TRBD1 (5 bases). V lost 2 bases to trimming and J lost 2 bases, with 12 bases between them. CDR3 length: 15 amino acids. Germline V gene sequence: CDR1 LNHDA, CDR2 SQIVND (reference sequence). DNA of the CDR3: TGTGCCAGTAGTATACTCGGGGGGGTAAACACTGAAGCTTTCTTT. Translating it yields CASSILGGVNTEAFF.

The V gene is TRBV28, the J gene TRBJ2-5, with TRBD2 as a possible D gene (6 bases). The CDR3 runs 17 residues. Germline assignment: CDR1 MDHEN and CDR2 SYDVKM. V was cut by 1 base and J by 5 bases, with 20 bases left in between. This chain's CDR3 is CASSLFFPTGGVETQYF. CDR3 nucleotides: TGTGCCAGCAGTTTATTCTTTCCCACCGGGGGAGTGGAGACCCAGTACTTC.

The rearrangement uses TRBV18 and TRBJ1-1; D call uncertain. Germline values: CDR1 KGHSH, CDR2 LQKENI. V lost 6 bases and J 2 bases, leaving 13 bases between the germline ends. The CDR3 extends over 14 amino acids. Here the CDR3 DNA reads TGTGCCAGCTCTCCCGCAGGTGTCAACACTGAAGCTTTCTTT. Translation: CASSPAGVNTEAFF.

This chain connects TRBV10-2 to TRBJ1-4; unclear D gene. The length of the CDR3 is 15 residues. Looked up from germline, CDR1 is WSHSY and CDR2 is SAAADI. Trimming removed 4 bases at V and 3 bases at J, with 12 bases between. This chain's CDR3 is CASSATREANEKLFF. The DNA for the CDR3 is TGCGCCAGCAGTGCGACCCGGGAGGCTAATGAAAAACTGTTTTTT.

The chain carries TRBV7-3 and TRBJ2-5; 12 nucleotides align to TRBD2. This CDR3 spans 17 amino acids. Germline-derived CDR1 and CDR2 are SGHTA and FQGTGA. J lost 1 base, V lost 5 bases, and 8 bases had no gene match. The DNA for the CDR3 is TGTGCCAGCAGCCCTGGACTAGCGGGGCTGGGCCAAGAGACCCAGTACTTC. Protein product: CASSPGLAGLGQETQYF.

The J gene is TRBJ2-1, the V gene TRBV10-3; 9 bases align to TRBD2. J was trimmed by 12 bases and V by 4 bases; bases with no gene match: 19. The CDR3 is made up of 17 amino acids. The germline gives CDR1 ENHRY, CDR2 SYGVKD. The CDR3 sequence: CAISVGGPAGGPLGQFF. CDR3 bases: TGTGCCATCAGTGTGGGGGGGCCGGCGGGAGGGCCGCTGGGGCAGTTCTTC.

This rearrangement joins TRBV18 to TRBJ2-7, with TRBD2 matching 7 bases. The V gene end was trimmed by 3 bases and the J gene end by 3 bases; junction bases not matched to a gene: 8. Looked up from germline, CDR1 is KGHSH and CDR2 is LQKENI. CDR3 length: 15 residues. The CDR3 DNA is TGTGCCAGCTCACCCCGGGGGGAGAACCTCTACGAGCAGTACTTC. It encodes CASSPRGENLYEQYF.

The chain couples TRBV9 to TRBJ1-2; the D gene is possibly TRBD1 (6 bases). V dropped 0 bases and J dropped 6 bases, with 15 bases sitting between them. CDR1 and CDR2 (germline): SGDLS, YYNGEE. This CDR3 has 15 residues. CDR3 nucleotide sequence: TGTGCCAGCAGCGTAGGGGCGGGGGGCGGAAATGGCTACACCTTC. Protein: CASSVGAGGGNGYTF.

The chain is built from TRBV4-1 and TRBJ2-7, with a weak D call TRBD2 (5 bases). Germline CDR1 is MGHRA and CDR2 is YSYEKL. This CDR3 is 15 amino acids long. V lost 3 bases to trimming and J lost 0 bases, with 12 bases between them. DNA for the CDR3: TGCGCCAGCAGCCATGACTCAGGAGGCTCCTACGAGCAGTACTTC. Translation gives CASSHDSGGSYEQYF.

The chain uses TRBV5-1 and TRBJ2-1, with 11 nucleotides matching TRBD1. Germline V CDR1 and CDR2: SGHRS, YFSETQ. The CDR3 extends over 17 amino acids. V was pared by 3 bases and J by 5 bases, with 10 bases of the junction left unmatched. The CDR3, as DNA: TGCGCCAGCAGCTCGGGTCTGGACAGGGGGCAGAACAATGAGCAGTTCTTC. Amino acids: CASSSGLDRGQNNEQFF.

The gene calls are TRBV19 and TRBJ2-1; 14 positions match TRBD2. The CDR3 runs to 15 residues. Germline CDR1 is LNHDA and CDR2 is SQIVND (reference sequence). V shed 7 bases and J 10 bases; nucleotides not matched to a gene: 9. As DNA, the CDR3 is TGTGCCAGTACCGAAGGGACTAGCGGGAGAGGAGAGCAGTTCTTC. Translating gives CASTEGTSGRGEQFF.

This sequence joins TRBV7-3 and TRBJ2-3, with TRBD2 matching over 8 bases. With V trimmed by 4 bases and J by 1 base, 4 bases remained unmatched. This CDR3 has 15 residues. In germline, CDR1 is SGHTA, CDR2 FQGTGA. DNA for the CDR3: TGTGCCAGCAGCTCCTTAGCGGGACGCACAGATACGCAGTATTTT. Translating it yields CASSSLAGRTDTQYF.

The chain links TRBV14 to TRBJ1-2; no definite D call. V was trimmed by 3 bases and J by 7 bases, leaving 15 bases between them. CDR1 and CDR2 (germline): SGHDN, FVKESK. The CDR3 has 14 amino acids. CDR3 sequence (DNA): TGTGCCAGCAGCCAGGTGAATTCACTTCGTGGCTACACCTTC. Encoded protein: CASSQVNSLRGYTF.

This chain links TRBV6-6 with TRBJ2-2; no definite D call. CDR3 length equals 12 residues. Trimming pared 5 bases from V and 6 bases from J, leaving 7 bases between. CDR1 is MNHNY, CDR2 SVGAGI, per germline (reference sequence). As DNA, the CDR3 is TGTGCCAGCAGTATAGTTGCCGGGGAGCTGTTTTTT. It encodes CASSIVAGELFF.

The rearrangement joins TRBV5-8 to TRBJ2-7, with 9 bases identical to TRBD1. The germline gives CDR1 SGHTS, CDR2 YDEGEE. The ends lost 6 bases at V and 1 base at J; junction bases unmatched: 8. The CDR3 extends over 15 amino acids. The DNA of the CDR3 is TGTGCCAGCAACCACAGACAGGGGGGGTCCTACGAGCAGTACTTC. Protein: CASNHRQGGSYEQYF.

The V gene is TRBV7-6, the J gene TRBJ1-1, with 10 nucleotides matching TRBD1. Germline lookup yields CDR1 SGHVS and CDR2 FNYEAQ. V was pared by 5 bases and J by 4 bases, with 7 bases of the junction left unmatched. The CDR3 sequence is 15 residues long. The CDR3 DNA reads TGTGCCAGCAGCCCTCGGACAGGGGGGTCCACTGAAGCTTTCTTT. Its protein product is CASSPRTGGSTEAFF.

The CDR3 sequence: CASNNRRAETQYF. DNA for the CDR3: TGTGCCAGTAATAACAGGAGGGCAGAGACCCAGTACTTC. This chain links TRBV19 with TRBJ2-5, with D perhaps TRBD2 (6 bases). CDR1 is LNHDA and CDR2 is SQIVND in the germline V gene (reference sequence). V lost 7 bases and J lost 4, with 13 bases in between. This CDR3 region has 13 residues.

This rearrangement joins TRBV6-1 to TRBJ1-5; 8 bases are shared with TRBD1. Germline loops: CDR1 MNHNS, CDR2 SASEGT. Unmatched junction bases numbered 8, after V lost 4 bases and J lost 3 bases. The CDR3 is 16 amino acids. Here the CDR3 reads CASSVQGQAVNQPQHF. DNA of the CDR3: TGTGCCAGCAGTGTCCAGGGACAGGCGGTCAATCAGCCCCAGCATTTT.

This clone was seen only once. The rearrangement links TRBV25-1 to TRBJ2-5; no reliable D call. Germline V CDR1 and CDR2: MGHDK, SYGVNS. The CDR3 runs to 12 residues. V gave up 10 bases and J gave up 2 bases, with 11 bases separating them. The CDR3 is CATLTSQETQYF. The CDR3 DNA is TGTGCCACCCTTACATCACAAGAGACCCAGTACTTC.

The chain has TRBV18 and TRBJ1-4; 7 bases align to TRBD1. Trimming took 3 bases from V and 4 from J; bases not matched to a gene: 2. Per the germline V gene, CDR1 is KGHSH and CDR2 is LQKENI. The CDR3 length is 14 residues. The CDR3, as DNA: TGTGCCAGCTCACCGGGACAGTTTAATGAAAAACTGTTTTTT. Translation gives CASSPGQFNEKLFF.

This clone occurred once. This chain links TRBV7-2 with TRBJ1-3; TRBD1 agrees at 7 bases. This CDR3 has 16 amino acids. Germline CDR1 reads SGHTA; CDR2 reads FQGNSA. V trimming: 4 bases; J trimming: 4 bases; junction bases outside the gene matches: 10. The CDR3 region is CASSSRLTGAGNTIYF. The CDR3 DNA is TGTGCCAGCAGCTCCAGACTAACAGGGGCCGGAAACACCATATATTTT.

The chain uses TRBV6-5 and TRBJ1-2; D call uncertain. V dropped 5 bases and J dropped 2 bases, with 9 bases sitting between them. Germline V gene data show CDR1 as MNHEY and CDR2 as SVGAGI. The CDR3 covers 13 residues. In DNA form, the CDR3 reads TGTGCCAGCAGTCCCGGACTGAACTATGGCTACACCTTC. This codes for CASSPGLNYGYTF.